One and the same sample provided the 14 T cell receptor beta chains below, sequenced in a study of breast tumors, draining lymph nodes, adjacent tissues. Axillary draining lymph nodes of breast cancer patients supplied the node samples. TCRdb called the multiplex PCR reads again in MiXCR, with one record for every CDR3 protein. The profile covers about 270,000 distinct CDR3 sequences, with roughly 30% appearing a single time and more than 0.95% taken by the ten largest. Specimen: axillary lymph node tissue. All receptors derive from a female donor with breast cancer. Some clones in this sample may be carry-over from other donors' samples.

This clonotype was seen at least ten times. The chain combines TRBV19 with TRBJ2-1, with D tentatively TRBD2 (5 bases). Germline CDR1 is LNHDA and CDR2 is SQIVND (reference sequence). The CDR3 is made up of 16 amino acids. The V end lost 0 bases, the J end lost 3 bases, and 12 bases lay between the germline ends. The CDR3 region has the DNA TGTGCCAGTAGTATAGATGTCGAGGGAATCTACAATGAGCAGTTCTTC. It specifies CASSIDVEGIYNEQFF.

This clonotype occurred many times. The junction and the germline gene differ at one end; a read error may be behind it. This chain links TRBV9 with TRBJ2-2, with D unclear. The length of the CDR3 is 14 residues. Germline V gene lookup returns CDR1 SGDLS and CDR2 YYNGEE. The CDR3 region is CARSVRLVPGELFF. CDR3 DNA sequence: TGTGCCCGCAGCGTACGCCTAGTTCCCGGGGAGCTGTTTTTT. The entire variable domain, with the rest obtained from reference TRBV9 and TRBJ2-2, is as follows: DSGVTQTPKHLITATGQRVTLRCSPRSGDLSVYWYQQSLDQGLQFLIQYYNGEERAKGNILERFSAQQFPDLHSELNLSSLELGDSALYFCARSVRLVPGELFFGEGSRLTVL.

This chain links TRBV5-6 with TRBJ2-5; 12 bases are a match to TRBD2. V lost 4 bases to trimming and J lost 1 base; unmatched junction nucleotides: 8. This CDR3 has 17 amino acids. Per germline, CDR1 SGHDT and CDR2 YYEEEE. The CDR3 coding sequence is TGTGCCAGCAGCCTTACCGGACTAGCGGGGACCCAAGAGACCCAGTACTTC. It codes for CASSLTGLAGTQETQYF.

Ten or more counts support this clonotype. The chain uses TRBV24-1 and TRBJ2-7, with D uncertain. This CDR3 spans 14 amino acids. Germline lookup yields CDR1 KGHDR and CDR2 SFDVKD. Trimming stripped 4 bases from V and 7 bases from J, with 16 bases between. The CDR3 DNA follows: TGTGCCACCAGTGAACCGGCCCATCCCCGGGAGCAGTACTTC. This translates into CATSEPAHPREQYF.

This clonotype was counted ten times or more. The J gene is TRBJ1-2, the V gene TRBV5-1, with a weak D call TRBD1 (6 bases). The germline V gene encodes CDR1 SGHRS and CDR2 YFSETQ. Between the trimmed V and J ends, which lost 0 bases and 3 bases, there was a span of 12 bases. CDR3 size: 15 residues. This CDR3 is CASSLEGGRDYGYTF. The DNA for the CDR3 is TGCGCCAGCAGCTTGGAGGGGGGCAGGGACTATGGCTACACCTTC. Supplemented by reference TRBV5-1 and TRBJ1-2, the full variable domain reads KAGVTQTPRYLIKTRGQQVTLSCSPISGHRSVSWYQQTPGQGLQFLFEYFSETQRNKGNFPGRFSGRQFSNSRSEMNVSTLELGDSALYLCASSLEGGRDYGYTFGSGTRLTVV.

Remarks on this clonotype: A much more abundant neighbour one base away suggests this may be a read error. The chain couples TRBV30 to TRBJ2-6, with D tentatively TRBD2 (5 bases). CDR3 length: 15 residues. Per germline, CDR1 GTSNPN and CDR2 SVGIG (reference sequence). CDR3: CAGSVRSSGANVLTF. CDR3 nucleotides: TGTGCCGGGAGTGTACGGTCTTCTGGGGCCAACGTCCTGACTTTC. Looking up the rest from reference TRBV30 and TRBJ2-6 gives the full variable domain: SQTIHQWPATLVQPVGSPLSLECTVEGTSNPNLYWYRQAAGRGLQLLFYSVGIGQISSEVPQNLSASRPQDRQFILSSKKLLLSDSGFYLCAGSVRSSGANVLTFGAGSRLTVL.

This clonotype was seen more than once but under ten times. This may be a read error, as it is one base from a much larger clone. This chain uses TRBV4-3 with TRBJ1-3, with D hard to call. The CDR3 has 13 amino acids. The germline V gene encodes CDR1 LGHNA and CDR2 YSLEER. This CDR3 reads CASSQEVGSTIYF. The CDR3, as DNA: TGCGCCAGCAGCCAAGAAGTAGGAAGCACCATATATTTT.

Comment on this clonotype: Without the conserved terminal phenylalanine or tryptophan, this CDR3 likely stems from a read error. The chain joins TRBV24-1 to TRBJ2-2; possibly TRBD1 or TRBD2 for D (5 bases each). The V end lost 9 bases, the J end lost 0 bases, and 16 bases lay between the germline ends. The germline V gene has CDR1 KGHDR and CDR2 SFDVKD. CDR3 length: 16 residues. In nucleotides, the CDR3 is TGTGCCACCGGGGACGGGTTTGGCGCGAACACCGGGGAGCTGTTTTCT. Its protein is CATGDGFGANTGELFS.

In DNA form, the CDR3 reads TGTGCCATCAGTCTAGCGGTGAGCACAGATACGCAGTATTTT. It specifies CAISLAVSTDTQYF. V and J are TRBV10-3 and TRBJ2-3; 7 bases fit TRBD2. Germline V gives CDR1 ENHRY, CDR2 SYGVKD. After removal of 5 bases from V and 0 bases from J, the junction contained 2 bases not matched to a gene. There are 14 residues in the CDR3.

The rearrangement links TRBV15 to TRBJ1-2; 8 bases line up with TRBD1. The CDR3 is 13 residues long. CDR1 is LNHNV, CDR2 YYDKDF, per germline (reference sequence). CDR3 DNA sequence: TGTGCTCTACGGACAGGGCGGGCGAATGGCTACACCTTC. It codes for CALRTGRANGYTF.

This clonotype has ten or more counts. This chain connects TRBV6-1 to TRBJ1-6, with D possibly TRBD1 on 6 matching bases. V shed 4 bases and J shed 7 bases, with 23 bases lying between them. This CDR3 is 18 amino acids long. Germline V CDR1 and CDR2: MNHNS, SASEGT. The CDR3 loop is CASSARDISSDGNSPLHF. CDR3 sequence (DNA): TGTGCCAGCAGTGCCCGGGACATATCTTCAGATGGGAATTCACCCCTCCACTTT.

This clonotype was counted between two and nine times. This clone may be a read error of a much larger clone one base away. V usage is TRBV7-9 and J usage is TRBJ2-5, with 16 nucleotides matching TRBD2. Germline V CDR1 and CDR2: SEHNR, FQNEAQ (reference sequence). After removal of 4 bases from V and 9 bases from J, the junction contained 11 bases not matched to a gene. The CDR3 is made up of 17 amino acids. The DNA of the CDR3 is TGTGCCAGCAGCTCGGGACTAGCGGGAGGGTGGGGGGAGCCCCAGTACTTC. This sequence encodes CASSSGLAGGWGEPQYF.

This clonotype has only a few counts. This could be a read error, since a much larger clone is one nucleotide away. This sequence joins TRBV20-1 and TRBJ2-1, with 7 bases lining up with TRBD2. The CDR3 is 15 residues long. V dropped 1 base and J dropped 5; count of bases not matched to a gene: 8. Germline CDR1 is DFQATT and CDR2 is SNEGSKA (reference sequence). The DNA of the CDR3 is TGCAGTGCTAGAGTGGCTAGCGGAAAGCACAATGAGCAGTTCTTC. The encoded protein is CSARVASGKHNEQFF.

This clonotype was detected many times. The V and J genes are TRBV11-3 and TRBJ2-1; the D gene is possibly TRBD2 (6 bases). CDR1 is SGHNT and CDR2 is YENEEA in the germline V gene. Trimming took 3 bases from V and 7 from J, leaving 16 bases between them. This CDR3 contains 15 residues. In DNA form, the CDR3 reads TGTGCCAGCAGCTTGATCGGGAGTCGGGATAATGAGCAGTTCTTC. Encoded protein: CASSLIGSRDNEQFF.